A single sample gave rise to the 18 T cell receptor beta chains below, sequenced in a study of identical twins' blood T cells. TCRdb ran MiXCR on the 5' RACE reads and lists one entry per CDR3 protein. Of 350,000 to 400,000 distinct CDR3 sequences listed, roughly 28% were seen once; the top ten hold roughly 5.5%. The sequencing sample was made of PBMCs. The receptor source for this set is a woman aged 18-55 years in good health.

This clonotype was counted at least ten times. Germline is not matched at one junction end, which may reflect a read error. The chain has TRBV3-1 and TRBJ2-3; no reliable D call. This CDR3 contains 12 residues. Germline V gene data show CDR1 as LGHDT and CDR2 as YNNKEL (reference sequence). The CDR3 DNA reads as TGCGCCAGCAGTCAAGTCCCAGATACGCAGTATTTT. It codes for CASSQVPDTQYF.

Of note for this clonotype: Without the conserved terminal phenylalanine or tryptophan, this CDR3 likely stems from a read error. The chain has TRBV19 and TRBJ2-7; 8 bases are a match to TRBD1. The germline CDR1 and CDR2 sequences are LNHDA and SQIVND (reference sequence). There are 13 residues in the CDR3. V shed 6 bases and J 2 bases; nucleotides not matched to a gene: 3. DNA for the CDR3: TGTGCCAGTAGGGGACAGGAAACCTACGAGCAGTACATC. It yields the protein CASRGQETYEQYI.

The chain couples TRBV19 to TRBJ1-5, with 7 bases identical to TRBD1. CDR1 and CDR2 from the germline V gene are LNHDA and SQIVND (reference sequence). CDR3 size: 14 residues. V lost 5 bases, J lost 2 bases, and 3 bases stayed unmatched. The CDR3 coding sequence is TGTGCCAGTAGTGAGGGGGCTGGCAATCAGCCCCAGCATTTT. Translated: CASSEGAGNQPQHF.

This chain connects TRBV19 to TRBJ1-1; 9 bases line up with TRBD1. Germline CDR1 is LNHDA and CDR2 is SQIVND (reference sequence). With V trimmed by 3 bases and J by 5 bases, 7 bases remained unmatched. The CDR3 is 15 amino acids. For the CDR3, the DNA is TGTGCCAGTAGTATTCGCGGACAGGGGAGTACTGAAGCTTTCTTT. Its protein product is CASSIRGQGSTEAFF.

The DNA for the CDR3 is TGTGCCAGCAGTTACTTTTACATAGATACGCAGTATTTT. Translating it yields CASSYFYIDTQYF. The chain employs TRBV6-6 and TRBJ2-3, with D uncertain. Trimming took 1 base from V and 5 from J, leaving 7 bases between them. Per germline, CDR1 MNHNY and CDR2 SVGAGI (reference sequence). The CDR3 loop spans 13 amino acids.

The V call is TRBV9, the J call TRBJ2-1; D is tentatively TRBD1 or TRBD2 (5 bases each). Per the germline V gene, CDR1 is SGDLS and CDR2 is YYNGEE. The CDR3 length is 16 residues. Trimming left V 0 bases short and J 4 bases short, with 14 bases between. The CDR3 nucleotides are TGTGCCAGCAGCGTAGGTCTCCTCGGGGCATACAATGAGCAGTTCTTC. Translation gives CASSVGLLGAYNEQFF.

This clonotype was seen more than once but under ten times. The rearrangement links TRBV23-1 to TRBJ1-5; tentative D call: TRBD1 (6 bases). TRBV23-1 counts as an open reading frame of uncertain function. The CDR3 spans 17 residues. The V and J ends lost 5 bases and 0 bases respectively, with 17 bases between them. The CDR3, as DNA: TGCGCCAGCAGTTCCGGGACACCGTCCCTTAGCAATCAGCCCCAGCATTTT. It specifies CASSSGTPSLSNQPQHF.

This clonotype was recorded a few times. The CDR3 spells CASSRPLTDTQYF. CDR3 nucleotide sequence: TGTGCCAGCAGCCGACCCCTCACAGATACGCAGTATTTT. The V and J genes are TRBV11-2 and TRBJ2-3; no reliable D call. This CDR3 spans 13 amino acids. Germline-derived CDR1 and CDR2 are SGHAT and FQNNGV. Trimming took off 5 bases at V and 2 bases at J, with 8 bases between the two ends.

The rearrangement uses TRBV12-3 or TRBV12-4 and TRBJ2-3, with D unresolved. Trimming took off 7 bases at V and 1 base at J, with 9 bases between the two ends. The CDR3 has 13 amino acids. Here the CDR3 reads CASTLQGTDTQYF. The CDR3 DNA is TGTGCCAGCACTCTCCAGGGCACAGATACGCAGTATTTT.

As concerns this clonotype: A much bigger clone sits one base away, suggesting this may be a read error. This chain links TRBV13 with TRBJ1-3, with no clear D. The CDR3 has 12 amino acids. CDR1 is PRHDT, CDR2 FYEKMQ, per germline (reference sequence). CDR3 amino acids: CASSPRGSTIYF. CDR3 sequence (DNA): TGTGCCAGCAGCCCGCGGGGAAGCACCATATATTTT. Full variable domain (outside the CDR3, taken from reference TRBV13 and TRBJ1-3): AAGVIQSPRHLIKEKRETATLKCYPIPRHDTVYWYQQGPGQDPQFLISFYEKMQSDKGSIPDRFSAQQFSDYHSELNMSSLELGDSALYFCASSPRGSTIYFGEGSWLTVV.

A few counts support this clonotype. The genes are TRBV6-6 and TRBJ2-2; TRBD2 might be the D (7 bases). CDR1 and CDR2 (germline): MNHNY, SVGAGI (reference sequence). This CDR3 is built from 14 residues. V lost 3 bases and J lost 7, with 12 bases in between. CDR3 nucleotide sequence: TGTGCCAGCAGTTATCGGGGGGCGGTCGGGGAGCTGTTTTTT. This translates into CASSYRGAVGELFF.

This chain joins TRBV6-6 and TRBJ2-7; tentatively, D is TRBD2 (6 bases). The length of the CDR3 is 14 residues. Germline V gene sequence: CDR1 MNHNY, CDR2 SVGAGI (reference sequence). Trimming pared 8 bases from V and 4 bases from J, leaving 18 bases between. DNA for the CDR3: TGTGCCAGCTCCTACGGGGGTGAGGGGTACGAGCAGTACTTC. It is translated as CASSYGGEGYEQYF.

This clonotype was observed many times. This rearrangement joins TRBV6-5 to TRBJ1-1; unclear D gene. Trimming took 0 bases from V and 0 from J, leaving 17 bases between them. The V gene's germline CDR1 is MNHEY and CDR2 SVGAGI. This CDR3 comprises 18 residues. CDR3 in DNA: TGTGCCAGCAGTTACTCGATCCGAGACGACACCCTGAACACTGAAGCTTTCTTT. Its translation: CASSYSIRDDTLNTEAFF.

V and J are TRBV28 and TRBJ1-2; TRBD1 is a possible D gene (5 bases). The CDR3 contains 15 residues. The germline gives CDR1 MDHEN, CDR2 SYDVKM. Trimming left V 2 bases short and J 6 bases short, with 16 bases between. The CDR3 region is CASSLTQKGRHGYTF. CDR3 in DNA: TGTGCCAGCAGTTTAACCCAGAAGGGGCGTCATGGCTACACCTTC.

The CDR3 coding sequence is TGCGCCAGCACCCAACCGTACAGGGCCAGCTCCTACAATGAGCAGTTCTTC. Translating gives CASTQPYRASSYNEQFF. The rearrangement uses TRBV5-1 and TRBJ2-1; possible D gene TRBD1, 6 bases. The CDR3 sequence is 17 residues long. The ends were cut back, 6 bases at V and 0 bases at J, with 19 bases in the middle. CDR1 is SGHRS, CDR2 YFSETQ, per germline.

The V call is TRBV6-5, the J call TRBJ1-2; D is perhaps TRBD1 (6 bases). The CDR3 is made up of 13 amino acids. The V end lost 6 bases, the J end lost 6 bases, and 14 bases lay between the germline ends. CDR1 and CDR2 (germline): MNHEY, SVGAGI. The CDR3 coding sequence is TGTGCCAGCAGCCTACGGGGGCGGAATGGCTACACCTTC. Residues: CASSLRGRNGYTF.

This clonotype was counted ten times or more. The chain links TRBV5-1 to TRBJ1-1, with TRBD1 matching over 8 bases. The trim removed 6 bases at V and 6 bases at J, leaving 13 bases unmatched. In germline, CDR1 is SGHRS, CDR2 YFSETQ. This CDR3 is 15 amino acids long. CDR3: CASKPDRGGDAEAFF. The DNA of the CDR3 is TGCGCCAGCAAACCCGACAGGGGAGGTGACGCTGAAGCTTTCTTT.

This clonotype was detected many times. The V call is TRBV29-1, the J call TRBJ1-1; D gene ambiguous. V was pared by 7 bases and J by 3 bases, with 9 bases between. Germline V gene sequence: CDR1 SQVTM, CDR2 ANQGSEA. CDR3 length: 11 residues. This CDR3 is CSGVWYTEAFF. DNA for the CDR3: TGCAGCGGAGTTTGGTACACTGAAGCTTTCTTT.